Presented here are 10 T cell receptor beta chains from one specimen sequenced in a study of human T cells and chemical hapten exposure. The sample's time point: patch test 2, 6 weeks after DPC sensitization. Treatment here: therapeutic diphenylcyclopropenone sensitization with weekly scalp DPC. TCRdb re-derived calls from the RACE reads in MiXCR, one entry per CDR3 protein. Of roughly 100,000 distinct CDR3 sequences detected, over 7.5% appear once; the ten largest clones hold 2% to 2.5%. Sample: whole blood, taken in connection with sensitization to the hapten diphenylcyclopropenone (DPC). The receptors were sampled from a woman in her forties with alopecia areata. Some clones in this sample may be carry-over from other donors' samples.

This chain links TRBV6-6 with TRBJ2-7, with a tentative D call TRBD1 (6 bases). CDR3 length: 15 amino acids. Germline loops: CDR1 MNHNY, CDR2 SVGAGI (reference sequence). V was pared by 6 bases and J by 3 bases, with 18 bases between. CDR3 coding DNA: TGTGCCAGCAGCCGTACAACAGGGAAACTCTACGAGCAGTACTTC. Protein sequence: CASSRTTGKLYEQYF.

This clonotype was picked up many times. The CDR3 region has the DNA TGTGCCAGCTCACCAAATCGGGGATCTGATACGCAGTATTTT. Translated, it gives CASSPNRGSDTQYF. J is TRBJ2-3 and V is TRBV18, with TRBD2 as a possible D gene (5 bases). Between the trimmed V and J ends, which lost 2 bases and 6 bases, there was a span of 12 bases. This CDR3 is 14 amino acids long. Germline assignment: CDR1 KGHSH and CDR2 LQKENI.

This chain joins TRBV27 and TRBJ2-5; D might be TRBD1 or TRBD2, each matching 5 bases. Trimming took 4 bases from V and 1 from J, leaving 10 bases between them. The CDR3 consists of 14 residues. Germline CDR1 MNHEY, CDR2 SMNVEV (reference sequence). This CDR3 is CASSSGLGQETQYF. CDR3 DNA: TGTGCCAGCAGTTCGGGGCTGGGCCAAGAGACCCAGTACTTC.

The V call is TRBV29-1, the J call TRBJ2-1; D is unresolved. The V gene's germline CDR1 is SQVTM and CDR2 ANQGSEA. V lost 0 bases to trimming and J lost 7 bases, with 16 bases between them. The CDR3 is 15 residues long. The DNA for the CDR3 is TGCAGCGTTGAAGAGGGGTTGGCCCTAGGAAATGAGCAGTTCTTC. It specifies CSVEEGLALGNEQFF.

The gene calls are TRBV28 and TRBJ1-1, with D uncertain. Germline CDR1 is MDHEN and CDR2 is SYDVKM. Trimming left V 2 bases short and J 4 bases short, with 2 bases between. CDR3 length equals 11 residues. The CDR3, as DNA: TGTGCCAGCAGTTTAATCACTGAAGCTTTCTTT. Its protein is CASSLITEAFF.

Ten or more counts support this clonotype. The rearrangement joins TRBV7-2 to TRBJ2-3; maybe TRBD2 (6 bases). The CDR3 totals 14 residues. The ends were cut back, 0 bases at V and 3 bases at J, with 7 bases in the middle. Germline-derived CDR1 and CDR2 are SGHTA and FQGNSA. The CDR3 protein is CASSLARGTDTQYF. The CDR3 nucleotides read TGTGCCAGCAGCTTAGCGCGGGGAACAGATACGCAGTATTTT.

This clonotype was observed a few times. The rearrangement links TRBV11-3 to TRBJ2-1, with TRBD2 identical over 12 bases. The CDR3 consists of 18 residues. The V and J ends lost 1 base and 5 bases, in that order; junction bases with no gene match: 9. Germline CDR1 reads SGHNT; CDR2 reads YENEEA. The CDR3 spells CASSLGGMTSGRDNEQFF. CDR3 bases: TGTGCCAGCAGCTTAGGGGGGATGACTAGCGGGAGAGACAATGAGCAGTTCTTC.

This clonotype showed up many times. The chain uses TRBV7-8 and TRBJ2-3; 10 nucleotides align to TRBD1. V shed 5 bases and J 4 bases; nucleotides not matched to a gene: 12. CDR1 and CDR2 from the germline V gene are SGHVS and FQNEAQ. CDR3 length: 17 amino acids. CDR3 sequence: CASSLMRPGQGSDTQYF. In DNA form, the CDR3 reads TGTGCCAGCAGCCTAATGAGACCGGGACAGGGGTCAGATACGCAGTATTTT.

A few counts support this clonotype. V usage is TRBV6-1 and J usage is TRBJ2-3, with TRBD1 matching 10 bases. V trimming: 10 bases; J trimming: 4 bases; junction bases outside the gene matches: 5. Germline CDR1 is MNHNS and CDR2 is SASEGT. The CDR3 has 13 residues. CDR3 nucleotides: TGTGCCACCCGACAGGGGGCTTCAGATACGCAGTATTTT. Translated: CATRQGASDTQYF.

This clonotype was observed many times. V gene TRBV12-3 or TRBV12-4 combines with J gene TRBJ2-1; 8 bases are shared with TRBD2. The CDR3 has 20 amino acids. V lost 2 bases to trimming and J lost 1 base; unmatched junction nucleotides: 16. CDR3 sequence (DNA): TGTGCCAGCAGTTTACGGTCGGGACTAGTAATGCGGAGGTCCTACAATGAGCAGTTCTTC. Translated: CASSLRSGLVMRRSYNEQFF.